Each of the 10 T cell receptor beta chains below was sequenced from the same sample in a study of CD8 T cells in ankylosing spondylitis (dated by TCRdb to about 2017). The library was produced with 5' RACE. Sequencing was carried out with an Illumina HiSeq 2500. Through fastp at Q25 and MiXCR, TCRdb rebuilt clones from the public reads, retaining in-frame beta chains. Each entry is one CDR3 protein sequence, shown with its most common DNA and genes. Present in this sample are fewer than 550,000 distinct CDR3 sequences, roughly 5.2% of which were seen just once. The ten most abundant clones make up roughly 3.5% of the sample. What these receptors recognize is not known. Study-wide conclusions, independent of this receptor: A TCR beta motif made up of several highly homologous amino acid variants appeared to be characteristic of blood from ankylosing spondylitis patients.

The source material was blood, either unsorted or a sorted T cell fraction (not recorded which). Receptors were obtained from a male donor with ankylosing spondylitis.

In its sample, this clonotype was seen many times. This sequence joins TRBV10-3 and TRBJ2-7, with D possibly being TRBD1 (7 bases). V was clipped by 10 bases and J by 4 bases, with 17 bases between them. This CDR3 contains 13 residues. Germline assignment: CDR1 ENHRY and CDR2 SYGVKD. Written as DNA, the CDR3 is TGTGCCACGACAGGGACTGCGTCTTACGAGCAGTACTTC. This codes for CATTGTASYEQYF.

This clonotype was detected many times. The chain combines TRBV6-2 or TRBV6-3 with TRBJ1-2; no reliable D call. Trimming removed 5 bases at V and 2 bases at J, with 15 bases between. CDR3 length equals 15 residues. The germline gives CDR1 MNHEY, CDR2 SVGEGT. The chain's CDR3 is CASSPGRLLNYGYTF. The CDR3, as DNA: TGTGCCAGCAGTCCGGGCCGCCTTCTAAACTATGGCTACACCTTC.

This clonotype was seen many times. The chain employs TRBV30 and TRBJ1-1, with 11 bases aligning to TRBD1. The CDR3 contains 15 residues. The V segment lost 1 base and the J segment 1 base; nucleotides outside the gene matches: 2. CDR1 and CDR2 from the germline V gene are GTSNPN and SVGIG (reference sequence). The CDR3 protein is CAWSDGTGGNTEAFF. For the CDR3, the DNA is TGTGCCTGGAGTGACGGGACAGGGGGGAACACTGAAGCTTTCTTT. The full variable domain, in which reference TRBV30 and TRBJ1-1 provide the parts outside the CDR3, is SQTIHQWPATLVQPVGSPLSLECTVEGTSNPNLYWYRQAAGRGLQLLFYSVGIGQISSEVPQNLSASRPQDRQFILSSKKLLLSDSGFYLCAWSDGTGGNTEAFFGQGTRLTVV.

This clonotype was counted ten times or more. The CDR3 spells CSVRASSGANVLTF. As DNA, the CDR3 is TGCAGCGTTAGAGCAAGCTCTGGGGCCAACGTCCTGACTTTC. The chain is built from TRBV29-1 and TRBJ2-6; D is uncertain. V was trimmed by 5 bases and J by 0 bases, leaving 8 bases between them. From germline, CDR1 is SQVTM and CDR2 ANQGSEA. The CDR3 length is 14 residues.

This clonotype showed up many times. The rearrangement joins TRBV5-1 to TRBJ1-1; a weak D match, TRBD1 (6 bases). CDR3 size: 17 residues. The ends were cut back, 0 bases at V and 0 bases at J, with 15 bases in the middle. From germline, CDR1 is SGHRS and CDR2 YFSETQ. The CDR3 reads CASSLASTGVMNTEAFF. CDR3 in DNA: TGCGCCAGCAGCTTGGCCTCGACAGGCGTCATGAACACTGAAGCTTTCTTT.

The rearrangement links TRBV29-1 to TRBJ2-1; 8 bases agree with TRBD1. Germline lookup yields CDR1 SQVTM and CDR2 ANQGSEA. This CDR3 spans 13 amino acids. V was clipped by 4 bases and J by 7 bases; unmatched bases: 6. CDR3 sequence reads: CSVGTGFGNEQFF. CDR3 bases: TGCAGCGTTGGGACAGGGTTTGGGAATGAGCAGTTCTTC.

Ten or more counts support this clonotype. The gene calls are TRBV6-5 and TRBJ1-5, with unresolved D. Looked up from germline, CDR1 is MNHEY and CDR2 is SVGAGI. V was trimmed by 0 bases and J by 5 bases, leaving 8 bases between them. The CDR3 runs to 14 residues. The CDR3 loop reads CASSYSGVHQPQHF. In DNA, the CDR3 is TGTGCCAGCAGTTACTCTGGGGTACATCAGCCCCAGCATTTT.

This clonotype has ten or more counts. The V call is TRBV12-3 or TRBV12-4, the J call TRBJ2-1, with a tentative D call TRBD2 (6 bases). Trimming took off 8 bases at V and 2 bases at J, with 10 bases between the two ends. This CDR3 is built from 13 residues. The CDR3 DNA sequence: TGTGCCAGCTCGGGAGCCACCTACAATGAGCAGTTCTTC. Amino acid sequence: CASSGATYNEQFF.

At least ten counts were recorded for this clonotype. The chain links TRBV10-2 to TRBJ1-3; D uncertain. The CDR3 has 15 residues. Germline V gene lookup returns CDR1 WSHSY and CDR2 SAAADI. Trimming shortened V by 4 bases and J by 0 bases, and 10 bases separated the two germline ends. In DNA, the CDR3 is TGCGCCAGCAGTGCCGGCAGGCTCTCTGGAAACACCATATATTTT. It is translated as CASSAGRLSGNTIYF.

This clonotype was seen ten or more times. The V call is TRBV5-1, the J call TRBJ2-7, with no clear D. CDR1 is SGHRS and CDR2 is YFSETQ in the germline V gene. Trimming cost V 4 bases and J 2 bases, with 16 bases left between them. The CDR3 is 15 amino acids. The CDR3 bases are TGCGCCAGCAGCATGGACCCTCGGGCAACCTACGAGCAGTACTTC. This encodes CASSMDPRATYEQYF.